The present TCR beta chain was sequenced within a study of regulatory T cells in long-lasting Graves disease. In the study overall: Antithyroid drug exposure in newly diagnosed Graves' patients had lasted under 3 months.

Notes on the study in general: Whereas about a thousand public clonotypes were shared by new patients, persistent patients shared more, at 2,500 to 3,000. There were preferences for TRBV28, TRBJ1-2 and TRBJ2-5 in persistent disease. Study was limited to peripheral blood, excluding thyroid tissue.

Described time point: newly diagnosed GD, antithyroid drugs for less than 3 months. Generation of the TCR library employed RNA extracted from PBMCs. Only a few counts were recorded for this clonotype. What it binds is unknown. Building the TCR beta libraries relied on iRepertoire HTBI primers, and CDR3 regions underwent Arm-PCR. MiXCR was run by TCRdb on the multiplex PCR reads, yielding one entry per CDR3 protein. The profile covers about 460,000 distinct CDR3 sequences, with around 13% appearing a single time and about a sixth taken by the ten largest. V was trimmed by 1 base and J by 0 bases, leaving 11 bases between them. CDR1 is SGHRS, CDR2 YFSETQ, per germline. This CDR3 contains 15 residues. The sample was also linked to a second study, of T cells in Graves' hyperthyroidism and ophthalmopathy.

This chain links TRBV5-1 with TRBJ2-7; D unclear. The TCR originated in a woman between 45 and 60 years old with Graves disease. The sequencing here drew on peripheral blood mononuclear cells (PBMCs), taken at new diagnosis, from a patient treated with antithyroid drugs. The CDR3 reads CASSLRSSSSYEQYF. Here the CDR3 DNA reads TGCGCCAGCAGCTTGCGCAGCTCCAGCTCCTACGAGCAGTACTTC.